The 22 T cell receptor beta chains listed next were all sequenced from one sample in a study of blood T cell repertoires in COVID-19. This table comes from immunoSEQ multiplex PCR, and its TCRdb copy is limited to in-frame clones, with some not included. The data contain around 220,000 clones, about 91% of them seen just once; the ten biggest clones take up around 1.4%. The sequenced material came from peripheral blood. The receptors derive from a young man with active or convalescent COVID-19.

The rearrangement links TRBV3-1 (or the pseudogene TRBV3-2) to TRBJ1-6, with TRBD1 matching over 8 bases. Germline V gene sequence: CDR1 LGHDT, CDR2 YNNKEL (reference sequence). Germline trimming cut 7 bases from V and 6 bases from J; bases unmatched to any gene: 8. The CDR3 is made up of 15 amino acids. The CDR3 nucleotides are TGTGCCAGCAAAGACGGACAGGGACTTAATTCACCCCTCCACTTT. It specifies CASKDGQGLNSPLHF.

The chain recombines TRBV7-3 with TRBJ2-1; D gene uncertain. Germline CDR1 SGHTA, CDR2 FQGTGA. Trimming stripped 0 bases from V and 10 bases from J, with 10 bases between. CDR3 length: 13 amino acids. The CDR3 sequence: CASSLTELSEQFF. As DNA, the CDR3 is TGTGCCAGCAGCTTAACCGAGTTGTCCGAGCAGTTCTTC.

The rearrangement uses TRBV3-1 (or the pseudogene TRBV3-2) and TRBJ1-2, with 7 bases that match TRBD1. Per germline, CDR1 LGHDT and CDR2 YNNKEL (reference sequence). The CDR3 loop spans 14 amino acids. V dropped 3 bases and J dropped 7; count of bases not matched to a gene: 8. The CDR3 is CASSQPGGTTGYTF. As DNA, the CDR3 is TGTGCCAGCAGCCAGCCAGGGGGAACGACTGGCTACACCTTC.

This chain links TRBV19 with TRBJ1-5; perhaps TRBD1 as D (5 bases). The ends were cut back, 6 bases at V and 4 bases at J, with 16 bases in the middle. CDR3 length: 15 residues. Per germline, CDR1 LNHDA and CDR2 SQIVND (reference sequence). CDR3 protein: CASRSQGWINQPQHF. For the CDR3, the DNA is TGTGCCAGTAGATCTCAGGGATGGATAAATCAGCCCCAGCATTTT.

V is TRBV19 and J is TRBJ2-3; tentatively, D is TRBD2 (7 bases). There are 20 residues in the CDR3. Germline values: CDR1 LNHDA, CDR2 SQIVND (reference sequence). Trimming cost V 4 bases and J 5 bases, with 31 bases left between them. The CDR3 reads CASSRLGVFRVGEGEDTQYF. The CDR3 nucleotides read TGTGCCAGTAGTAGGCTCGGGGTGTTTCGCGTCGGGGAGGGGGAAGATACGCAGTATTTT. The whole variable domain, remainder taken from reference TRBV19 and TRBJ2-3, is DGGITQSPKYLFRKEGQNVTLSCEQNLNHDAMYWYRQDPGQGLRLIYYSQIVNDFQKGDIAEGYSVSREKKESFPLTVTSAQKNPTAFYLCASSRLGVFRVGEGEDTQYFGPGTRLTVL.

On this clone: Other DNA sequences within the sample encode an identical CDR3. This chain joins TRBV7-9 and TRBJ1-1; 7 bases line up with TRBD1. CDR1 and CDR2 (germline): SEHNR, FQNEAQ (reference sequence). Germline trimming cut 5 bases from V and 1 base from J; bases unmatched to any gene: 4. The CDR3 sequence is 14 residues long. The chain's CDR3 is CASSPGQSNTEAFF. CDR3 DNA sequence: TGTGCCAGCAGCCCGGGACAGTCGAACACTGAAGCTTTCTTT.

The chain joins TRBV5-1 to TRBJ2-2; 7 nucleotides align to TRBD1. Germline V lookup: CDR1 SGHRS, CDR2 YFSETQ. Trimming took 3 bases from V and 2 from J; bases not matched to a gene: 7. The CDR3 runs 16 residues. The CDR3 sequence: CASSWTGTANTGELFF. The DNA for the CDR3 is TGCGCCAGCAGCTGGACCGGGACAGCTAACACCGGGGAGCTGTTTTTT.

The rearrangement links TRBV14 to TRBJ2-2; weak D call: TRBD1 (5 bases). The V gene's germline CDR1 is SGHDN and CDR2 FVKESK. Trimming pared 0 bases from V and 0 bases from J, leaving 11 bases between. The CDR3 totals 17 residues. As DNA, the CDR3 is TGTGCCAGCAGCCAAGAGGGGCAGGCACCGAACACCGGGGAGCTGTTTTTT. Protein: CASSQEGQAPNTGELFF. Looking up the rest from reference TRBV14 and TRBJ2-2 gives the full variable domain: EAGVTQFPSHSVIEKGQTVTLRCDPISGHDNLYWYRRVMGKEIKFLLHFVKESKQDESGMPNNRFLAERTGGTYSTLKVQPAELEDSGVYFCASSQEGQAPNTGELFFGEGSRLTVL.

The chain recombines TRBV15 with TRBJ1-6; 9 bases are shared with TRBD1. V was clipped by 2 bases and J by 7 bases; unmatched bases: 6. The CDR3 is 16 residues long. CDR1 and CDR2 from the germline V gene are LNHNV and YYDKDF (reference sequence). CDR3 DNA: TGTGCCACCAGCAGATTACTGACAGGGGGAAATTCACCCCTCCACTTT. Translated, it gives CATSRLLTGGNSPLHF. Together with reference TRBV15 and TRBJ1-6, the CDR3 gives the full variable domain: DAMVIQNPRYQVTQFGKPVTLSCSQTLNHNVMYWYQQKSSQAPKLLFHYYDKDFNNEADTPDNFQSRRPNTSFCFLDIRSPGLGDTAMYLCATSRLLTGGNSPLHFGNGTRLTVT.

The V and J genes are TRBV11-2 and TRBJ2-5, with D possibly matching TRBD1 (6 bases). Germline V lookup: CDR1 SGHAT, CDR2 FQNNGV. The CDR3 has 12 amino acids. Trimming shortened V by 2 bases and J by 7 bases, and 8 bases separated the two germline ends. CDR3 amino acids: CASSLQGGTQYF. Here the CDR3 DNA reads TGTGCCAGCAGCTTACAAGGGGGGACCCAGTACTTC. Looking up the rest from reference TRBV11-2 and TRBJ2-5 gives the full variable domain: EAGVAQSPRYKIIEKRQSVAFWCNPISGHATLYWYQQILGQGPKLLIQFQNNGVVDDSQLPKDRFSAERLKGVDSTLKIQPAKLEDSAVYLCASSLQGGTQYFGPGTRLLVL.

V is TRBV3-1 (or the pseudogene TRBV3-2) and J is TRBJ2-7, with D tentatively TRBD2 (5 bases). The CDR3 is made up of 17 amino acids. V was cut by 4 bases and J by 2 bases, with 21 bases left in between. CDR1 is LGHDT and CDR2 is YNNKEL in the germline V gene (reference sequence). CDR3 nucleotides: TGTGCCAGCAGCCCCGAACTCGGACTGCACCGACCCTACGAGCAGTACTTC. Translated, it gives CASSPELGLHRPYEQYF.

The chain couples TRBV29-1 to TRBJ2-7, with D possibly being TRBD2 (5 bases). Germline V gene data show CDR1 as SQVTM and CDR2 as ANQGSEA. The CDR3 has 13 residues. Trimming cost V 3 bases and J 2 bases, with 11 bases left between them. DNA for the CDR3: TGCAGCGTTGACGAGACGGGAACCTACGAGCAGTACTTC. This translates into CSVDETGTYEQYF.

The genes are TRBV7-2 and TRBJ2-7; 10 nucleotides line up with TRBD1. V trimming: 5 bases; J trimming: 6 bases; junction bases outside the gene matches: 7. Looked up from germline, CDR1 is SGHTA and CDR2 is FQGNSA. The CDR3 loop spans 14 amino acids. The CDR3 spells CASSPRDRGSEQYF. The CDR3 coding sequence is TGTGCCAGCAGCCCCCGGGACAGGGGCAGCGAGCAGTACTTC.

The DNA of the CDR3 is TGTGCCAGCAGTGAAAGACAGGGCTATGGCTACACCTTC. It encodes CASSERQGYGYTF. The chain recombines TRBV6-1 with TRBJ1-2; TRBD1 agrees at 7 bases. The CDR3 is made up of 13 amino acids. J lost 4 bases, V lost 2 bases, and 1 base had no gene match. In germline, CDR1 is MNHNS, CDR2 SASEGT.

The chain recombines TRBV19 with TRBJ1-5; 9 nucleotides agree with TRBD1. The germline CDR1 and CDR2 sequences are LNHDA and SQIVND (reference sequence). With 8 bases clipped from V and 3 bases from J, the junction kept 8 bases outside the gene matches. The CDR3 totals 15 residues. The CDR3 DNA sequence: TGTGCCAGTCAGCAATTACAGGGGGCCAATCAGCCCCAGCATTTT. Amino acids: CASQQLQGANQPQHF.

The rearrangement uses TRBV5-4 and TRBJ1-2; D unresolved. The CDR3 sequence is 15 residues long. Germline loops: CDR1 SGHNT, CDR2 YYREEE (reference sequence). The germline V and J ends were trimmed by 2 bases and 8 bases, with 19 bases remaining between them. DNA for the CDR3: TGTGCCAGCAGCTTCCCAACAGCCCTCGTACGGGGCTACACCTTC. Amino acids: CASSFPTALVRGYTF.

This clone appeared a single time. This chain connects TRBV6-1 to TRBJ1-2; possibly TRBD1 for D (5 bases). The CDR3 has 15 amino acids. Germline V gene sequence: CDR1 MNHNS, CDR2 SASEGT. The germline V and J ends were trimmed by 1 base and 4 bases, with 13 bases remaining between them. The CDR3, as DNA: TGTGCCAGCAGTGAAGTAATCGACAGAGTCTATGGCTACACCTTC. Protein: CASSEVIDRVYGYTF.

This clone was seen more than once but under ten times. This chain links TRBV6-5 with TRBJ2-2; TRBD1 aligns across 10 bases. Germline assignment: CDR1 MNHEY and CDR2 SVGAGI. The CDR3 is made up of 15 amino acids. The V gene end was trimmed by 6 bases and the J gene end by 3 bases; junction bases not matched to a gene: 4. The CDR3 DNA sequence: TGTGCCAGCAGGTCCGGGACAGGGGACACCGGGGAGCTGTTTTTT. This gives the protein CASRSGTGDTGELFF.

The chain links TRBV6-6 to TRBJ2-7, with 10 bases matching TRBD1. Germline-derived CDR1 and CDR2 are MNHNY and SVGAGI (reference sequence). The CDR3 loop spans 18 amino acids. V was pared by 5 bases and J by 5 bases, with 18 bases of the junction left unmatched. The CDR3 DNA is TGTGCCAGCAGTCCATATTGGGGGACAGGGGTCAAGGAGCACGAGCAGTACTTC. Protein product: CASSPYWGTGVKEHEQYF.

The chain links TRBV28 to TRBJ2-1; maybe TRBD1 (6 bases). Germline CDR1 and CDR2: MDHEN and SYDVKM. The CDR3 extends over 16 amino acids. The V and J ends lost 3 bases and 7 bases respectively, with 19 bases between them. Here the CDR3 DNA reads TGTGCCAGCAGTTTCAGTGTCAGGGGTCGGAATAATGAGCAGTTCTTC. Amino acids: CASSFSVRGRNNEQFF. Variable domain in full (rest from reference TRBV28 and TRBJ2-1): DVKVTQSSRYLVKRTGEKVFLECVQDMDHENMFWYRQDPGLGLRLIYFSYDVKMKEKGDIPEGYSVSREKKERFSLILESASTNQTSMYLCASSFSVRGRNNEQFFGPGTRLTVL.

The chain joins TRBV5-6 to TRBJ1-1; D is perhaps TRBD1 (6 bases). The CDR3 is 14 amino acids. V shed 5 bases and J shed 2 bases, with 13 bases lying between them. CDR1 SGHDT and CDR2 YYEEEE come from the germline V gene. Written as DNA, the CDR3 is TGTGCCAGCAGTCCTCAGGGGTTCAACACTGAAGCTTTCTTT. Translating gives CASSPQGFNTEAFF.

J is TRBJ2-3 and V is TRBV6-5, with D perhaps TRBD1 (5 bases). CDR1 MNHEY and CDR2 SVGAGI come from the germline V gene. The CDR3 totals 14 residues. The V end was cut by 7 bases, the J end by 4 bases, with 15 bases between. In DNA form, the CDR3 reads TGTGCCAGCACCCCTAGGAGACAGTCAGATACGCAGTATTTT. It encodes CASTPRRQSDTQYF.